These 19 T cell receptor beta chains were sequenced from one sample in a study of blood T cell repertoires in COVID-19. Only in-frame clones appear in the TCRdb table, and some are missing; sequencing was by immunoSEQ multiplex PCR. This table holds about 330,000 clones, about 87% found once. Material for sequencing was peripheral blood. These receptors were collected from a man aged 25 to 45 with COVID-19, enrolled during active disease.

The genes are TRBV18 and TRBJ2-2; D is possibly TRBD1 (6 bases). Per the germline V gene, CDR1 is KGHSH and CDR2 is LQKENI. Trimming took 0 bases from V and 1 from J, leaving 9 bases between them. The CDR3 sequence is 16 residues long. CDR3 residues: CASSPPPGENTGELFF. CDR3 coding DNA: TGTGCCAGCTCACCACCGCCAGGGGAGAACACCGGGGAGCTGTTTTTT.

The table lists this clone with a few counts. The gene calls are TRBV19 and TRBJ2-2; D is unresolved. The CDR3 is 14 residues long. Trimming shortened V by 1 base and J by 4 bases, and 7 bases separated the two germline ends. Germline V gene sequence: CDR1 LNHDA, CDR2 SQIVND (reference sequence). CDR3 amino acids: CASSIVAGTGELFF. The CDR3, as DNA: TGTGCCAGTAGTATAGTCGCCGGCACCGGGGAGCTGTTTTTT.

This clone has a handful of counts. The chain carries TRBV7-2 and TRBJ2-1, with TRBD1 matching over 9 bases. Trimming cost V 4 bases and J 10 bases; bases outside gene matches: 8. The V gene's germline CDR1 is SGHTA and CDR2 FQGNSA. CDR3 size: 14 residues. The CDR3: CASSSDRGSREQFF. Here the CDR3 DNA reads TGTGCCAGCAGCTCCGACAGGGGGTCTCGGGAGCAGTTCTTC. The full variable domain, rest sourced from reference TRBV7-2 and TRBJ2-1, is GAGVSQSPSNKVTEKGKDVELRCDPISGHTALYWYRQSLGQGLEFLIYFQGNSAPDKSGLPSDRFSAERTGGSVSTLTIQRTQQEDSAVYLCASSSDRGSREQFFGPGTRLTVL.

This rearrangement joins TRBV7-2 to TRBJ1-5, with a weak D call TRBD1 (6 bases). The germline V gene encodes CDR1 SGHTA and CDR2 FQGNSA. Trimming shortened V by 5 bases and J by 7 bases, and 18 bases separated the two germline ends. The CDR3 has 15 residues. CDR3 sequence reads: CASSIQTQGRQPQHF. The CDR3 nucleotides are TGTGCCAGCAGCATACAAACACAGGGCAGGCAGCCCCAGCATTTT.

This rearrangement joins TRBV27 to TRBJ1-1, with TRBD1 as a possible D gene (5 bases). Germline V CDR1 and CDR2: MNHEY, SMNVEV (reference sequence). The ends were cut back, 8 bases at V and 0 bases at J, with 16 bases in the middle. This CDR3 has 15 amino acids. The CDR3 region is CASRFAGRVNTEAFF. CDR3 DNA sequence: TGTGCCAGCCGGTTCGCGGGACGGGTGAACACTGAAGCTTTCTTT.

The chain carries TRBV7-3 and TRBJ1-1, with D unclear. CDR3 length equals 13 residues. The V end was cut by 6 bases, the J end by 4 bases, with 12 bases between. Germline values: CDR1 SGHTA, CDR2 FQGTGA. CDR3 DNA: TGTGCCAGCAGGTCCACAGTGTCCACTGAAGCTTTCTTT. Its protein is CASRSTVSTEAFF.

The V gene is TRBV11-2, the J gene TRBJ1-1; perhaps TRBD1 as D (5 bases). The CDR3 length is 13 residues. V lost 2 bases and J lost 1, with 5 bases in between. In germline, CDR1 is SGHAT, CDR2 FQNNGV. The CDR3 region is CASSLQGNTEAFF. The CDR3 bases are TGTGCCAGCAGCTTACAGGGGAACACTGAAGCTTTCTTT.

The CDR3: CASSQRQAVNTEAFF. The CDR3 DNA follows: TGTGCCAGCAGCCAGCGACAGGCGGTGAACACTGAAGCTTTCTTT. This chain joins TRBV14 and TRBJ1-1; TRBD1 is a possible D gene (6 bases). The V and J ends lost 3 bases and 0 bases respectively, with 11 bases between them. The CDR3 extends over 15 amino acids. Germline V gives CDR1 SGHDN, CDR2 FVKESK.

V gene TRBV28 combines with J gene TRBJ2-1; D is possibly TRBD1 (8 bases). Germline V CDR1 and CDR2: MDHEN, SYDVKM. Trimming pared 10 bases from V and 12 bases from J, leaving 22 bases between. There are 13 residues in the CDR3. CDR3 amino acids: CATVNAGGGGQFF. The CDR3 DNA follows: TGTGCCACCGTGAACGCAGGGGGCGGGGGGCAGTTCTTC.

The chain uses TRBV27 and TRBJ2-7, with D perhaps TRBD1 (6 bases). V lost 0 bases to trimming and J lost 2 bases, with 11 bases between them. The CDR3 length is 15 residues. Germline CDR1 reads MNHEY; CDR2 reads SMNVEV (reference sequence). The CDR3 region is CASSLSAGATYEQYF. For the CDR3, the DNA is TGTGCCAGCAGTTTATCGGCAGGGGCCACCTACGAGCAGTACTTC.

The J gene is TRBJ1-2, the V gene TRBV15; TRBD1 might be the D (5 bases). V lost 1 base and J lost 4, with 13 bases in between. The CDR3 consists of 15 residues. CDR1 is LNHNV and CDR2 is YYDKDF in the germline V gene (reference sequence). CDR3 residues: CATSRGGDASYGYTF. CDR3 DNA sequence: TGTGCCACCAGCAGAGGGGGCGACGCGAGCTATGGCTACACCTTC.

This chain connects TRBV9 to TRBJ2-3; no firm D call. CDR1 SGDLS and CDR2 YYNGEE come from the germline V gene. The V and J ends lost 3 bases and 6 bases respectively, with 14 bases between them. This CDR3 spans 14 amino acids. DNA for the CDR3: TGTGCCAGCAGCGCCTCGCAGAATCTTGATACGCAGTATTTT. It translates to CASSASQNLDTQYF.

The CDR3 coding sequence is TGTGCCAGCAGCGTAGCTGAGGGCTACACCGGGGAGCTGTTTTTT. Its translation: CASSVAEGYTGELFF. The gene calls are TRBV9 and TRBJ2-2; TRBD2 is a possible D gene (5 bases). Germline V CDR1 and CDR2: SGDLS, YYNGEE. The CDR3 contains 15 residues. Trimming cost V 0 bases and J 3 bases, with 9 bases left between them.

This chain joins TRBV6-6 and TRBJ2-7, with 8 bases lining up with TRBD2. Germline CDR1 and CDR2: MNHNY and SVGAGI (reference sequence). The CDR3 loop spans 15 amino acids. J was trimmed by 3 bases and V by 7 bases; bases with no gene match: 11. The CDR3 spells CASTSLPSGYYEQYF. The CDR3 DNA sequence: TGTGCCAGCACCTCCTTACCTAGCGGGTACTACGAGCAGTACTTC.

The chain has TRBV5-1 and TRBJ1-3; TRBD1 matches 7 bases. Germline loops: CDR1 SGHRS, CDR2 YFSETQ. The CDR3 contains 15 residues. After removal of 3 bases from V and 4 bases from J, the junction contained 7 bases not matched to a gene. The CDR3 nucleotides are TGCGCCAGCAGCTCGGAGGGGGCGCGAGGAAACACCATATATTTT. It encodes CASSSEGARGNTIYF.

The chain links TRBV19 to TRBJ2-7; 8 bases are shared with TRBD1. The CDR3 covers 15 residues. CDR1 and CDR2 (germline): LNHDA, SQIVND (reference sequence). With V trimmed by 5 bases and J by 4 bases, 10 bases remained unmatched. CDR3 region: CASSLGTGREYEQYF. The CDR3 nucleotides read TGTGCCAGTAGTCTTGGGACAGGAAGGGAGTACGAGCAGTACTTC.

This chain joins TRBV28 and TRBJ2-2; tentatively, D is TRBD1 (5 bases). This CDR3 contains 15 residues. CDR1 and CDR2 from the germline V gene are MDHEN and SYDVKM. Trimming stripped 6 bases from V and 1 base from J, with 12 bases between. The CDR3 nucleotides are TGTGCCAGCAGCCTTGCAGGGATGAACACCGGGGAGCTGTTTTTT. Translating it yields CASSLAGMNTGELFF.

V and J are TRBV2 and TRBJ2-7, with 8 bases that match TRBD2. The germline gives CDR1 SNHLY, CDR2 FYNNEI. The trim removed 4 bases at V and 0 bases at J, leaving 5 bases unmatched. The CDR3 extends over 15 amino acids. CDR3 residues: CASSVKLADSYEQYF. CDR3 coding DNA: TGTGCCAGCAGTGTGAAACTAGCGGACTCCTACGAGCAGTACTTC.

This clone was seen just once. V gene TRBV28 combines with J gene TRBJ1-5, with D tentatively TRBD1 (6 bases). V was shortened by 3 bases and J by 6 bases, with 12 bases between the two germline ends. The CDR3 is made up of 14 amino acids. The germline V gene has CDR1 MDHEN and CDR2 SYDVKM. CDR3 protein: CASSFGGAIQPQHF. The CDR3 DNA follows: TGTGCCAGCAGTTTTGGGGGGGCGATTCAGCCCCAGCATTTT.